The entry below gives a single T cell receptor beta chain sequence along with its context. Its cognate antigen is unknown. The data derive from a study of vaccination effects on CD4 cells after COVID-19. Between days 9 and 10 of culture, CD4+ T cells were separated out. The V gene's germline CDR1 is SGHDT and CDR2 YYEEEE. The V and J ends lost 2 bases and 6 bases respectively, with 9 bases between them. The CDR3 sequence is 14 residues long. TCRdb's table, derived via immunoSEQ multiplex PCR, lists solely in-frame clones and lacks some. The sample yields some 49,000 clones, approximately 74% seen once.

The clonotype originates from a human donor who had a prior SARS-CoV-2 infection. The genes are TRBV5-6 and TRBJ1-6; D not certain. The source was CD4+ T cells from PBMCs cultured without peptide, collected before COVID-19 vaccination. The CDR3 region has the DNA TGTGCCAGCAGCTTCGGCAGATCTAATTCACCCCTCCACTTT. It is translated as CASSFGRSNSPLHF.